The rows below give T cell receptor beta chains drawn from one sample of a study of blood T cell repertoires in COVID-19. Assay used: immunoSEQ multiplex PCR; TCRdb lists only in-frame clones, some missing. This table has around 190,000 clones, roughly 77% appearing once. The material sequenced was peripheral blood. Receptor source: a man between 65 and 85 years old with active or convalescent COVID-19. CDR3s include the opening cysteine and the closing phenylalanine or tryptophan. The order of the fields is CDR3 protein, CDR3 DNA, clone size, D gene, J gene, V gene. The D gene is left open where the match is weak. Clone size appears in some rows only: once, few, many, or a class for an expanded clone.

CASNKFDQGAKEFF | TGTGCCAGCAACAAATTCGATCAGGGGGCCAAGGAGTTCTTC | - | TRBD1 | TRBJ2-1 | TRBV2
CASSFSDREAGELFF | TGTGCCAGCAGCTTCAGCGACAGAGAGGCCGGGGAGCTGTTTTTT | - | - | TRBJ2-2 | TRBV7-9
CASSPGKPEAFF | TGTGCCAGCAGCCCGGGGAAGCCTGAAGCTTTCTTT | few | - | TRBJ1-1 | TRBV11-3
CASSSLLRGGSYNEQFF | TGTGCCAGCAGTTCCCTCCTGCGGGGGGGTTCCTACAATGAGCAGTTCTTC | - | TRBD2 | TRBJ2-1 | TRBV6-2/TRBV6-3
CASRGEATYNEQFF | TGCGCCAGCAGAGGTGAGGCGACCTACAATGAGCAGTTCTTC | - | - | TRBJ2-1 | TRBV5-1
CASSPRMDGDRGRLGDNEQFF | TGTGCCAGCAGCCCCCGAATGGACGGAGACAGGGGGCGTTTGGGCGACAATGAGCAGTTCTTC | - | - | TRBJ2-1 | TRBV21-1
CASSQDRVKETQYF | TGTGCCAGCAGCCAGGACAGGGTAAAGGAGACCCAGTACTTC | - | TRBD1 | TRBJ2-5 | TRBV7-2
CASRRGQNDGYTF | TGTGCCAGCAGGAGGGGACAGAACGATGGCTACACCTTC | - | TRBD1 | TRBJ1-2 | TRBV9
CASSETGNTEAFF | TGCGCCAGCTCCGAAACGGGAAACACTGAAGCTTTCTTT | few | - | TRBJ1-1 | TRBV10-2
CAITMGAGANYGYTF | TGTGCCATCACCATGGGAGCAGGGGCTAACTATGGCTACACCTTC | - | - | TRBJ1-2 | TRBV10-3
CASSARGDRPMNTEAFF | TGTGCCAGCAGCGCGAGGGGGGACAGGCCTATGAACACTGAAGCTTTCTTT | - | TRBD1 | TRBJ1-1 | TRBV9
CASSVAGGNEKLFF | TGTGCCAGCAGCGTAGCAGGGGGGAATGAAAAACTGTTTTTT | - | TRBD1 | TRBJ1-4 | TRBV9
CASSTTGTGGSGANVLTF | TGTGCCAGTAGTACAACCGGGACAGGGGGCTCTGGGGCCAACGTCCTGACTTTC | - | TRBD1 | TRBJ2-6 | TRBV19
CASSISRDRDYSPLHF | TGTGCCAGTAGTATAAGTCGGGACAGGGATTACTCACCCCTCCACTTT | - | TRBD1 | TRBJ1-6 | TRBV19
CASSSDSGGNTIYF | TGCGCCAGCAGTTCTGACAGTGGGGGAAACACCATATATTTT | - | - | TRBJ1-3 | TRBV5-1
CASSEMGGDPYEQYF | TGTGCCAGCAGTGAAATGGGGGGGGACCCCTACGAGCAGTACTTC | - | TRBD2 | TRBJ2-7 | TRBV6-1
CASSGSYSNQPQHF | TGTGCCAGCAGTGGCAGTTATAGCAATCAGCCCCAGCATTTT | once | - | TRBJ1-5 | TRBV2
CASSQGLANYEQYF | TGTGCCAGCAGCCAAGGACTAGCGAACTACGAGCAGTACTTC | - | TRBD2 | TRBJ2-7 | TRBV7-2
CASSENPSGRETQYF | TGTGCCAGCAGTGAGAACCCTAGCGGGAGAGAGACCCAGTACTTC | - | TRBD2 | TRBJ2-5 | TRBV2
CSVDIVSGGQYF | TGCAGCGTTGACATCGTTAGCGGAGGGCAGTACTTC | - | - | TRBJ2-7 | TRBV29-1
CASSLELGANSPLHF | TGCGCCAGCAGCTTGGAGCTGGGGGCGAATTCACCCCTCCACTTT | - | - | TRBJ1-6 | TRBV5-1
CATSRGLAASYNEQFF | TGTGCCACCAGCAGAGGACTAGCGGCATCCTACAATGAGCAGTTCTTC | few | TRBD2 | TRBJ2-1 | TRBV15
CASSHSLADSGVGDQYF | TGTGCCAGCAGTCATTCCCTCGCGGACTCGGGGGTTGGGGACCAGTACTTC | - | - | TRBJ2-5 | TRBV27
CASLLGPGELTEAFF | TGTGCCAGCCTACTGGGCCCGGGAGAACTCACTGAAGCTTTCTTT | - | - | TRBJ1-1 | TRBV2
CASSFFGRTDNSNQPQHF | TGTGCCAGCAGCTTTTTCGGTAGGACAGACAATAGCAATCAGCCCCAGCATTTT | once | - | TRBJ1-5 | TRBV7-2
CASSLGLAGGNTGELFF | TGTGCCAGCAGCCTTGGACTAGCGGGGGGGAACACCGGGGAGCTGTTTTTT | - | TRBD2 | TRBJ2-2 | TRBV3-1/TRBV3-2
CASSPAYGGRGDEQFF | TGTGCCAGCAGTCCGGCCTATGGCGGGAGGGGTGATGAGCAGTTCTTC | - | TRBD2 | TRBJ2-1 | TRBV2
CASSQTPGGGYYNEQFF | TGTGCCAGCAGCCAGACTCCTGGCGGGGGGTACTACAATGAGCAGTTCTTC | - | TRBD2 | TRBJ2-1 | TRBV14
CASSDLGTGDTQYF | TGTGCCAGCAGTGACTTAGGGACAGGAGATACGCAGTATTTT | - | TRBD1 | TRBJ2-3 | TRBV6-2/TRBV6-3
CASSLKGGGTETQYF | TGTGCCAGCAGCTTAAAGGGCGGGGGCACAGAGACCCAGTACTTC | - | - | TRBJ2-5 | TRBV7-2
CATSREEGGYEQYF | TGTGCCACCAGCAGAGAGGAAGGGGGCTACGAGCAGTACTTC | - | - | TRBJ2-7 | TRBV15
CASAKLDITAAFF | TGTGCTAGTGCCAAACTCGACATCACGGCGGCTTTCTTT | - | - | TRBJ1-1 | TRBV12-5
CASSVDRAPGGNTIYF | TGTGCCAGCAGCGTCGACAGGGCTCCGGGTGGAAACACCATATATTTT | - | TRBD1 | TRBJ1-3 | TRBV7-9
CASSYRDTAYEQYF | TGTGCCAGCAGCTACCGGGACACCGCCTACGAGCAGTACTTC | - | - | TRBJ2-7 | TRBV7-2
CASSDEDRAWAEAFF | TGTGCCAGCAGTGACGAGGACAGGGCTTGGGCTGAAGCTTTCTTT | once | TRBD1 | TRBJ1-1 | TRBV5-5
CASSFESSYNSPLHF | TGTGCCAGCAGCTTCGAGAGCTCCTATAATTCACCCCTCCACTTT | - | - | TRBJ1-6 | TRBV11-2
CATVPDQTGPTEAFF | TGTGCCACCGTCCCAGATCAGACAGGGCCCACTGAAGCTTTCTTT | - | TRBD1 | TRBJ1-1 | TRBV6-5
CAACLPRVPFLNYGYTF | TGTGCCGCTTGTTTACCCCGGGTCCCCTTCCTTAACTATGGCTACACCTTC | few | - | TRBJ1-2 | TRBV24-1
CASSQSPTSRILNEQFF | TGTGCCAGCAGCCAGAGCCCCACTAGCCGGATACTCAATGAGCAGTTCTTC | once | - | TRBJ2-1 | TRBV14
CASSYRQGDNSPLHF | TGTGCCAGCAGTTACCGACAGGGGGATAATTCACCCCTCCACTTT | - | TRBD1 | TRBJ1-6 | TRBV6-6
CAWSLGGETQYF | TGTGCCTGGAGTTTGGGGGGAGAGACCCAGTACTTC | once | - | TRBJ2-5 | TRBV30
CASSNTGQGEPYEQYF | TGTGCCAGCAGCAATACGGGTCAGGGTGAACCCTACGAGCAGTACTTC | - | - | TRBJ2-7 | TRBV21-1
CASSLSSRVGEQFF | TGTGCCAGCAGCCTTAGCAGCAGGGTTGGTGAGCAGTTCTTC | - | - | TRBJ2-1 | TRBV11-2
CAWSVLQANQPQHF | TGTGCCTGGAGTGTACTCCAGGCTAATCAGCCCCAGCATTTT | few | - | TRBJ1-5 | TRBV30
CSASRRRGPGNTIYF | TGCAGTGCTAGTCGGCGGAGGGGCCCTGGAAACACCATATATTTT | - | - | TRBJ1-3 | TRBV20-1
CASSPFAGGIQETQYF | TGTGCCAGCAGCCCCTTTGCGGGGGGGATTCAAGAGACCCAGTACTTC | - | TRBD2 | TRBJ2-5 | TRBV3-1/TRBV3-2
CAWSLSVGEQYF | TGTGCCTGGAGTCTCTCCGTCGGCGAGCAGTACTTC | - | - | TRBJ2-7 | TRBV30
CASSMGQTNTEAFF | TGTGCCAGTAGTATGGGGCAGACGAACACTGAAGCTTTCTTT | - | - | TRBJ1-1 | TRBV19
CASGTGVIYEQYF | TGTGCCAGCGGGACAGGGGTTATCTACGAGCAGTACTTC | - | TRBD1 | TRBJ2-7 | TRBV11-2
CASSYSGATNYGYTF | TGTGCCAGCAGTTACTCGGGCGCTACTAACTATGGCTACACCTTC | - | - | TRBJ1-2 | TRBV6-5
CATSRGVDYLPNYGYTF | TGTGCCACCAGCAGAGGGGTCGACTACCTGCCTAACTATGGCTACACCTTC | once | - | TRBJ1-2 | TRBV15
CASSFGQVGGELFF | TGTGCCAGCAGCTTTGGACAGGTTGGGGGGGAGCTGTTTTTT | - | TRBD1 | TRBJ2-2 | TRBV11-3
CASSSRDYPYEQYF | TGTGCCAGCAGCTCTCGGGACTACCCTTACGAGCAGTACTTC | - | TRBD2 | TRBJ2-7 | TRBV11-2